The 22 T cell receptor beta chains given below trace back to one sample, sequenced in a study of human T cells and chemical hapten exposure. Unique molecular identifiers were attached to individual cDNA molecules within the library. TCRdb processed the reads anew with MiXCR; each CDR3 protein has one entry. The sample consists of about 120,000 distinct CDR3 sequences, 8% to 9.5% of them appearing once. The starting material, unfractionated whole blood, was used for total RNA extraction. Sequencing was done on a sample of whole blood. Receptors were obtained from a human donor in good health. Some clones in this sample may be carry-over from other donors' samples.

The CDR3 region is CSAGHQRNEQFF. The CDR3, as DNA: TGCAGCGCCGGCCACCAGAGGAATGAGCAGTTCTTC. This sequence joins TRBV29-1 and TRBJ2-1; D not certain. The germline CDR1 and CDR2 sequences are SQVTM and ANQGSEA. The CDR3 runs 12 residues. Trimming removed 7 bases at V and 7 bases at J, with 14 bases between.

This rearrangement joins TRBV20-1 to TRBJ2-7; TRBD2 aligns across 8 bases. The CDR3 is 16 amino acids. Trimming cost V 3 bases and J 2 bases; bases outside gene matches: 12. Germline-derived CDR1 and CDR2 are DFQATT and SNEGSKA (reference sequence). CDR3 sequence: CSARGSGGGVTYEQYF. The DNA of the CDR3 is TGCAGTGCTAGGGGATCCGGGGGGGGTGTTACCTACGAGCAGTACTTC.

The table lists this clonotype with many counts. The J gene is TRBJ1-2, the V gene TRBV2; D might be TRBD1 (5 bases). Germline loops: CDR1 SNHLY, CDR2 FYNNEI. The CDR3 has 13 residues. V shed 3 bases and J shed 8 bases, with 13 bases lying between them. The CDR3 loop reads CASSEGVESGYTF. Here the CDR3 DNA reads TGTGCCAGCAGTGAGGGGGTAGAAAGCGGCTACACCTTC.

The chain combines TRBV30 with TRBJ2-3; maybe TRBD2 (5 bases). The germline V gene encodes CDR1 GTSNPN and CDR2 SVGIG (reference sequence). Trimming removed 3 bases at V and 0 bases at J, with 10 bases between. The CDR3 runs 14 residues. The CDR3 nucleotides read TGTGCCTGGAGACGACTAATTAGCACAGATACGCAGTATTTT. This translates into CAWRRLISTDTQYF. Full variable domain (outside the CDR3, taken from reference TRBV30 and TRBJ2-3): SQTIHQWPATLVQPVGSPLSLECTVEGTSNPNLYWYRQAAGRGLQLLFYSVGIGQISSEVPQNLSASRPQDRQFILSSKKLLLSDSGFYLCAWRRLISTDTQYFGPGTRLTVL.

The table lists this clonotype with a few counts. V gene TRBV5-1 combines with J gene TRBJ2-2, with 14 bases identical to TRBD2. Losses at the gene ends were 5 bases for V and 4 bases for J; bases not matched to a gene: 4. Germline CDR1 is SGHRS and CDR2 is YFSETQ. The CDR3 spans 16 residues. CDR3 coding DNA: TGCGCCAGCAGAGGGACTAGCGGGAGTTTCACCGGGGAGCTGTTTTTT. Translated, it gives CASRGTSGSFTGELFF.

This clonotype was recorded many times. The V call is TRBV6-1, the J call TRBJ2-1; 11 nucleotides line up with TRBD2. Germline CDR1 MNHNS, CDR2 SASEGT. V dropped 4 bases and J dropped 5; count of bases not matched to a gene: 4. The CDR3 extends over 15 amino acids. CDR3 sequence (DNA): TGTGCCAGCAGTGCCGGACTAGCGGGCAACAATGAGCAGTTCTTC. It is translated as CASSAGLAGNNEQFF.

The chain recombines TRBV5-6 with TRBJ2-2, with unresolved D. Germline CDR1 reads SGHDT; CDR2 reads YYEEEE. Deletions cut 4 bases from V and 0 bases from J, with 13 bases between. CDR3 length: 16 amino acids. CDR3 bases: TGTGCCAGCAGCCGAGAGGATTTCGCGAACACCGGGGAGCTGTTTTTT. It is translated as CASSREDFANTGELFF.

This sequence joins TRBV3-1 and TRBJ2-1, with no clear D. The ends were cut back, 5 bases at V and 0 bases at J, with 11 bases in the middle. Germline V lookup: CDR1 LGHDT, CDR2 YNNKEL (reference sequence). The CDR3 is 15 residues long. CDR3 sequence reads: CASSSDLRSYNEQFF. The CDR3 DNA reads as TGTGCCAGCAGCTCTGACCTACGCTCCTACAATGAGCAGTTCTTC.

Only a few counts were recorded for this clonotype. The V call is TRBV19, the J call TRBJ1-5; D might be TRBD1 (6 bases). Per the germline V gene, CDR1 is LNHDA and CDR2 is SQIVND (reference sequence). The CDR3 consists of 15 residues. The V and J ends lost 3 bases and 3 bases respectively, with 12 bases between them. The DNA for the CDR3 is TGTGCCAGTAGTATGGGGGGGGCGGACAATCAGCCCCAGCATTTT. This codes for CASSMGGADNQPQHF.

This clonotype was seen a handful of times. The chain combines TRBV7-6 with TRBJ2-7; 9 nucleotides agree with TRBD1. Germline-derived CDR1 and CDR2 are SGHVS and FNYEAQ. V was clipped by 5 bases and J by 4 bases; unmatched bases: 12. The CDR3 is 16 amino acids. CDR3 sequence (DNA): TGTGCCAGCAGCAAAAGTACCGGGACAGGGTTGTACGAGCAGTACTTC. Encoded protein: CASSKSTGTGLYEQYF.

This clonotype came up a few times. The chain combines TRBV7-9 with TRBJ2-3, with D possibly TRBD1 on 5 matching bases. The germline V and J ends were trimmed by 5 bases and 0 bases, with 18 bases remaining between them. CDR1 is SEHNR and CDR2 is FQNEAQ in the germline V gene (reference sequence). This CDR3 contains 17 residues. The CDR3: CASSLQAIRSSTDTQYF. In DNA, the CDR3 is TGTGCCAGCAGCCTACAGGCCATTAGATCTAGCACAGATACGCAGTATTTT.

This rearrangement joins TRBV27 to TRBJ2-1; D possibly matches TRBD1 or TRBD2 (5 bases each). Trimming cost V 2 bases and J 7 bases, with 9 bases left between them. Germline V gene data show CDR1 as MNHEY and CDR2 as SMNVEV (reference sequence). The length of the CDR3 is 13 residues. For the CDR3, the DNA is TGTGCCAGCAGTTTAGGGGACGGTAATGAGCAGTTCTTC. It translates to CASSLGDGNEQFF.

The chain's CDR3 is CASSFPREGRLDEQFF. DNA of the CDR3: TGTGCCAGCAGCTTCCCGCGGGAGGGTCGACTTGATGAGCAGTTCTTC. V usage is TRBV7-9 and J usage is TRBJ2-1; 9 bases agree with TRBD2. V shed 3 bases, J shed 8 bases, and the junction held 11 bases outside the gene matches. This CDR3 has 16 residues. The germline CDR1 and CDR2 sequences are SEHNR and FQNEAQ (reference sequence).

This clonotype has ten or more counts. This sequence joins TRBV20-1 and TRBJ1-6; maybe TRBD1 (5 bases). V lost 3 bases, J lost 14 bases, and 14 bases lay in between. Germline V gives CDR1 DFQATT, CDR2 SNEGSKA (reference sequence). The length of the CDR3 is 12 residues. DNA for the CDR3: TGCAGTGCTAGGGGGCCATCGGTCACCCTCCACTTT. Translated, it gives CSARGPSVTLHF.

This clonotype was observed many times. The chain uses TRBV7-6 and TRBJ1-1; 7 bases are shared with TRBD1. The CDR3 has 14 amino acids. The V gene's germline CDR1 is SGHVS and CDR2 FNYEAQ. With 2 bases clipped from V and 6 bases from J, the junction kept 6 bases outside the gene matches. CDR3 DNA: TGTGCCAGCAGCTTAACAGGACAGGCCGCTGAAGCTTTCTTT. It is translated as CASSLTGQAAEAFF.

This clonotype was recorded many times. V is TRBV6-6 and J is TRBJ1-1; D is uncertain. Germline V gene sequence: CDR1 MNHNY, CDR2 SVGAGI (reference sequence). The CDR3 covers 11 residues. V was cut by 8 bases and J by 5 bases, with 9 bases left in between. In DNA, the CDR3 is TGTGCCAGCGTAGGTGGGACTGAAGCTTTCTTT. This gives the protein CASVGGTEAFF.

This clonotype was observed a handful of times. The V and J genes are TRBV7-2 and TRBJ2-1; D is ambiguous. V lost 6 bases, J lost 6 bases, and 9 bases lay in between. The germline gives CDR1 SGHTA, CDR2 FQGNSA. This CDR3 comprises 12 residues. The CDR3 DNA follows: TGTGCCAGCAGTCTAGTAATCAATGAGCAGTTCTTC. It yields the protein CASSLVINEQFF.

There are a few counts of this clonotype. The chain couples TRBV7-9 to TRBJ1-6; D not resolved. The CDR3 is made up of 16 amino acids. Trimming took off 4 bases at V and 5 bases at J, with 15 bases between the two ends. Germline V gene sequence: CDR1 SEHNR, CDR2 FQNEAQ (reference sequence). The CDR3 DNA is TGTGCCAGCAGCTCCGTACGGGCCTTAAATAATTCACCCCTCCACTTT. Translation: CASSSVRALNNSPLHF.

This clonotype was detected a few times. The chain is built from TRBV5-1 and TRBJ2-3; 9 nucleotides line up with TRBD1. The V segment lost 7 bases and the J segment 4 bases; nucleotides outside the gene matches: 10. Germline loops: CDR1 SGHRS, CDR2 YFSETQ. This CDR3 is built from 15 residues. The CDR3 sequence: CASGLQGAYADTQYF. DNA of the CDR3: TGCGCCAGCGGCCTACAGGGGGCGTACGCAGATACGCAGTATTTT.

Only a few counts were recorded for this clonotype. J is TRBJ2-3 and V is TRBV25-1, with 9 bases lining up with TRBD2. Trimming removed 6 bases from V and 6 bases from J; junction bases left unmatched: 10. Germline V gene sequence: CDR1 MGHDK, CDR2 SYGVNS. The CDR3 extends over 15 amino acids. This chain's CDR3 is CASSAWAGGHDTQYF. CDR3 DNA sequence: TGTGCCAGCAGCGCCTGGGCGGGGGGGCATGATACGCAGTATTTT. Drawing the rest from reference TRBV25-1 and TRBJ2-3, the complete variable domain is EADIYQTPRYLVIGTGKKITLECSQTMGHDKMYWYQQDPGMELHLIHYSYGVNSTEKGDLSSESTVSRIRTEHFPLTLESARPSHTSQYLCASSAWAGGHDTQYFGPGTRLTVL.

This clonotype was observed a few times. The V and J genes are TRBV20-1 and TRBJ1-2; 7 bases are shared with TRBD1. Germline trimming cut 4 bases from V and 8 bases from J; bases unmatched to any gene: 7. The CDR3 loop spans 12 amino acids. Germline V lookup: CDR1 DFQATT, CDR2 SNEGSKA (reference sequence). The CDR3 DNA reads as TGCAGTGCTACCAACAGGGGTTACGGCTACACCTTC. As protein: CSATNRGYGYTF.

The V and J genes are TRBV15 and TRBJ1-5; D gene ambiguous. The V and J ends lost 1 base and 3 bases respectively, with 10 bases between them. The CDR3 consists of 15 residues. Germline V lookup: CDR1 LNHNV, CDR2 YYDKDF (reference sequence). CDR3 bases: TGTGCCACCAGCAGAGGTGGTGGGATCAATCAGCCCCAGCATTTT. This gives the protein CATSRGGGINQPQHF.